The clone carrying this T cell receptor (beta chain) was detected once. The data are from a study of blood T cells in healthy people across ages. The CDR3 runs to 15 residues. CDR1 LNHNV and CDR2 YYDKDF come from the germline V gene (reference sequence). The ends were cut back, 7 bases at V and 1 base at J, with 16 bases in the middle. Next came a second PCR, run for 7 to 11 cycles, which used a sample-barcoded 5' primer along with a J-beta primer mix. Each CDR3 protein is one row after TCRdb ran MiXCR on the 5' RACE reads. Here the sample spans more than 800,000 distinct CDR3 sequences, around 26% being singletons.

This chain joins TRBV15 and TRBJ2-5, with a tentative D call TRBD1 (6 bases). The sample consisted of blood. This TCR was recovered from a woman of 80 years or more in good health. The CDR3 DNA follows: TGTGCCACCAAAGGGGGTCAGGCCAGCCAAGAGACCCAGTACTTC. Protein: CATKGGQASQETQYF.